The clone carrying this T cell receptor (beta chain) has a single count. Its target is unknown. The length of the CDR3 is 13 residues. V lost 8 bases and J 7 bases, leaving 18 bases between the germline ends. CDR1 is SGHRS and CDR2 is YFSETQ in the germline V gene. Once extracted for a subset, genomic DNA was divided evenly among several immunoSEQ plates. The assay was immunoSEQ multiplex PCR, and TCRdb's table has in-frame clones only and misses some. The sample carries approximately 2.5 million clones, over 85% recorded once. These data are taken from a study of shared clonotypes between healthy human individuals. The study's findings and limits: Sampling covered blood only; tissue repertoires likely differ. Clonotype sharing across donors was expected to vary with sequencing depth. Clonotypes which were not shared had lower generation probabilities than clonotypes that all four donors shared.

Sequencing used naive CD4+ T cells from PBMCs. The subset was: CD45RA+ positively selected. The sequence was obtained from a man aged 18 to 30 in good health. Some clones in this sample may be carry-over from other donors' samples. V gene TRBV5-1 combines with J gene TRBJ1-2, with D possibly TRBD1 on 5 matching bases. The chain's CDR3 is CASTTQGAGGYTF. CDR3 DNA sequence: TGCGCCAGTACCACGCAGGGAGCAGGTGGCTACACCTTC.